This T cell receptor (beta chain) was sequenced for a study of graft-versus-host responses after intestinal transplantation. Whole-study context: Recipients underwent multivisceral, liver-intestinal, or isolated intestinal transplants.

V was clipped by 3 bases and J by 6 bases; unmatched bases: 17. CDR1 and CDR2 from the germline V gene are MGHRA and YSYEKL. This CDR3 contains 19 residues. Bone marrow was aspirated after transplant. It came from the posterior iliac crest or another site. Clones were read by immunoSEQ multiplex PCR, and TCRdb kept only the in-frame ones, dropping some. The sample comprises 65,000 to 85,000 clones, 80% to 95% of which are singletons, and 6.5% to 8% rests with the top ten. Study-wide findings and caveats: Patients with graft-donor T cell macrochimerism had high graft-versus-host to host-versus-graft clonal ratios in allografts.

Note on this clone: Its antigen is undetermined.

The chain employs TRBV4-1 and TRBJ2-5, with TRBD2 matching over 12 bases. The sequencing used bone marrow, collected roughly 110 weeks after intestinal transplantation. The sequence was obtained from a human patient who received an intestinal transplant, so some T cells may come from the graft donor. The CDR3: CASSQIIIGLAGLGQTQYF. Here the CDR3 DNA reads TGCGCCAGCAGCCAGATAATCATAGGACTAGCGGGGCTAGGGCAGACCCAGTACTTC.